The clone carrying this TCR beta chain was seen only a few times. The antigen is undetermined. With a J-beta primer mix and a sample-barcoded 5' primer, a second PCR ran 7 to 11 cycles. Every molecule of cDNA carried a tag from a template-switch adaptor with 12 random nucleotides. TCRdb fed the 5' RACE reads into MiXCR, producing one record per CDR3 protein. Of about 320,000 distinct CDR3 sequences in the sample, 25% to 30% were seen once. Trimming removed 4 bases at V and 7 bases at J, with 20 bases between. In germline, CDR1 is DFQATT, CDR2 SNEGSKA (reference sequence). The CDR3 is made up of 14 amino acids. Total RNA extracted from each sample amounted to at least 6 micrograms. This record comes from a study of blood T cells in healthy people across ages. Study outcomes and limitations: Correlation between TCR beta diversity and naive T cell percentage was strong. The lack of PBMC sorting stopped any conclusive naive versus antigen-experienced comparison.

The source of this sequence is a woman aged 70-85 years in good health. Sequencing was done on a sample of blood. The chain has TRBV20-1 and TRBJ2-7; D not certain. CDR3 protein: CSATRAGSTGEQYF. The CDR3 DNA reads TGCAGTGCTACCCGGGCAGGTTCGACCGGGGAGCAGTACTTC.